This T cell receptor (beta chain) derives from a study of T cells in women clearing cervical HPV infection. Study findings and constraints: TRBV6-7 relative abundance averaged approximately 0.1% in cases and approximately 0.15% in controls.

The germline V gene encodes CDR1 MDHEN and CDR2 SYDVKM. Losses at the gene ends were 6 bases for V and 5 bases for J; bases not matched to a gene: 8. The CDR3 consists of 14 residues. Concerning this clone itself: Its specificity is unknown. The CDR3 end lies 3 residues beyond the end of the read and is filled in from the germline J gene.

Using immunoSEQ multiplex PCR, the repertoire was profiled, and TCRdb retains in-frame clones only, with some absent. The sample totals about 32,000 clones. Sequencing was done on a sample of blood buffy coat. The rearrangement uses TRBV28 and TRBJ2-7; TRBD2 matches at 9 bases. The receptor was isolated from a woman aged 18 to 75 with a cervical HPV16 infection that either progressed to CIN3+ or cleared (not recorded which). The CDR3 DNA, read in part, is TGTGCCAGCAGGGTTCGGGGGACTAGCAACGAG. Amino acids: CASRVRGTSNE. The CDR3 as a whole reads CASRVRGTSNEQYF.